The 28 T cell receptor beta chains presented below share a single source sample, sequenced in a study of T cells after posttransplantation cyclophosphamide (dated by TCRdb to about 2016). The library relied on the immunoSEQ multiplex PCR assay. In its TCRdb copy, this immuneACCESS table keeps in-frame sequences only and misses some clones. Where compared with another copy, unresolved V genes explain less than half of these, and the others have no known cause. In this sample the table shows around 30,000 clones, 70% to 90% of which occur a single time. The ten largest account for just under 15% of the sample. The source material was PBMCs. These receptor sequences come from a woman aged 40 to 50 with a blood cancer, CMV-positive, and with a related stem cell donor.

Here the CDR3 DNA reads TGTGCCAGCAGCTCCCGACAGGGGGCGAACACCGGGGAGCTGTTTTTT. Residues: CASSSRQGANTGELFF. V and J are TRBV9 and TRBJ2-2, with TRBD1 identical over 9 bases. The CDR3 totals 16 residues. Germline V lookup: CDR1 SGDLS, CDR2 YYNGEE. J gave up 0 bases and V 4 bases, and 4 bases lay outside the gene matches.

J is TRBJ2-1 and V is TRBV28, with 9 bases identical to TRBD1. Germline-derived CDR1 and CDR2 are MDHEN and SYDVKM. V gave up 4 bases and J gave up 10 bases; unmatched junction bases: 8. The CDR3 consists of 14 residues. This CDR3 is CASSSQQGAHEQFF. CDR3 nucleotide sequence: TGTGCCAGCAGTTCTCAACAGGGGGCTCACGAGCAGTTCTTC. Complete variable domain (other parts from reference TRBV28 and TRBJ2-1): DVKVTQSSRYLVKRTGEKVFLECVQDMDHENMFWYRQDPGLGLRLIYFSYDVKMKEKGDIPEGYSVSREKKERFSLILESASTNQTSMYLCASSSQQGAHEQFFGPGTRLTVL.

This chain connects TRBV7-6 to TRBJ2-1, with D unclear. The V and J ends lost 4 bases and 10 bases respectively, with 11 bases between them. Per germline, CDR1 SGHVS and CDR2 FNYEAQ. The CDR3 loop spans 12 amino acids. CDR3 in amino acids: CASSSIPREQFF. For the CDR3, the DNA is TGTGCCAGCAGCTCGATCCCCCGGGAGCAGTTCTTC.

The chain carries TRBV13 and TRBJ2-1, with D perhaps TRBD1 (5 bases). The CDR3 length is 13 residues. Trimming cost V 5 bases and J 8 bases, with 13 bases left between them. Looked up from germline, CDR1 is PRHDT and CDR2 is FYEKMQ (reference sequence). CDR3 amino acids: CASSHGHYDEQFF. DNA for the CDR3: TGTGCCAGCAGCCATGGACACTATGATGAGCAGTTCTTC.

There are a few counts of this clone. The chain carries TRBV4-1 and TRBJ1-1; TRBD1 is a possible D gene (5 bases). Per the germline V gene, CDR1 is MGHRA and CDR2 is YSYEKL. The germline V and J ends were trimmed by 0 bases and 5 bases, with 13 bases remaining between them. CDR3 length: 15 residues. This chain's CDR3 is CASSQDFGRVTEAFF. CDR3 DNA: TGCGCCAGCAGCCAAGATTTTGGCAGGGTGACTGAAGCTTTCTTT.

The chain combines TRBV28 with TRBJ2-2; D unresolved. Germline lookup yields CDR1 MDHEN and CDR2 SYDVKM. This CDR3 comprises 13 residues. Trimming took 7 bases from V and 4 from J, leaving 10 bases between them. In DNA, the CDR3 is TGTGCCAGCATTTTCTCCAGCACCGGGGAGCTGTTTTTT. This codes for CASIFSSTGELFF. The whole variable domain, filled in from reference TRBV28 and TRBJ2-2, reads DVKVTQSSRYLVKRTGEKVFLECVQDMDHENMFWYRQDPGLGLRLIYFSYDVKMKEKGDIPEGYSVSREKKERFSLILESASTNQTSMYLCASIFSSTGELFFGEGSRLTVL.

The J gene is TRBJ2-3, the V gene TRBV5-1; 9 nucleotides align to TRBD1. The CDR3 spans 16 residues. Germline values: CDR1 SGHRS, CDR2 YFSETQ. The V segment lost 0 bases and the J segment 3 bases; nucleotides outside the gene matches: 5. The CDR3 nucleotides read TGCGCCAGCAGCTTGGCCGACAGGGGGGAAACAGATACGCAGTATTTT. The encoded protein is CASSLADRGETDTQYF. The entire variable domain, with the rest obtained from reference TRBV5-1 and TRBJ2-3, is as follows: KAGVTQTPRYLIKTRGQQVTLSCSPISGHRSVSWYQQTPGQGLQFLFEYFSETQRNKGNFPGRFSGRQFSNSRSEMNVSTLELGDSALYLCASSLADRGETDTQYFGPGTRLTVL.

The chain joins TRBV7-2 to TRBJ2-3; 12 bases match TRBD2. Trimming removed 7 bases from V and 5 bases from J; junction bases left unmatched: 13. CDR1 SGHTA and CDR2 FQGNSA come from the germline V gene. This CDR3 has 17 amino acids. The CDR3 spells CASTSWLAGGLRDTQYF. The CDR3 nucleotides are TGTGCCAGCACCTCTTGGCTAGCGGGGGGGCTGAGAGATACGCAGTATTTT.

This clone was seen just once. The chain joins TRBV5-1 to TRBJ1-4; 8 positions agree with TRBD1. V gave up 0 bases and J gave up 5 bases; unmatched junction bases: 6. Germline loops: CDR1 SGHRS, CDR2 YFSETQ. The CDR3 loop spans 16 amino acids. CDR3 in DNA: TGCGCCAGCAGCTTGGAGAGGACAGGGATGAATGAAAAACTGTTTTTT. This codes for CASSLERTGMNEKLFF.

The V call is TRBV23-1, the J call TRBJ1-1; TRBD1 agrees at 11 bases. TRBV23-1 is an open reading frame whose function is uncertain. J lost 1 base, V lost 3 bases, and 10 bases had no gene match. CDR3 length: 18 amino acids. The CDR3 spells CASSHSILGTGGNTEAFF. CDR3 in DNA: TGCGCCAGCAGTCACTCAATCTTGGGGACAGGGGGGAACACTGAAGCTTTCTTT.

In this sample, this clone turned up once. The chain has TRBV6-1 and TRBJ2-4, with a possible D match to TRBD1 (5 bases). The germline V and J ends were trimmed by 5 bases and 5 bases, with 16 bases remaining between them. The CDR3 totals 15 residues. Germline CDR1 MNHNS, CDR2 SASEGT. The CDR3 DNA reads TGTGCCAGCAGTTCGGCTCCAGGGTCCCAAAACATTCAGTACTTC. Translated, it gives CASSSAPGSQNIQYF.

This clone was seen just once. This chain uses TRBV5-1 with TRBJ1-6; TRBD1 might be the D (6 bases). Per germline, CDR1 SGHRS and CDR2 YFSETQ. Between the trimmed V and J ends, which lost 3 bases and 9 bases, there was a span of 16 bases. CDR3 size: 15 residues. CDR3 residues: CASSWDQGTSSPLHF. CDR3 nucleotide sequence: TGCGCCAGCAGCTGGGACCAGGGGACGTCTTCACCCCTCCACTTT.

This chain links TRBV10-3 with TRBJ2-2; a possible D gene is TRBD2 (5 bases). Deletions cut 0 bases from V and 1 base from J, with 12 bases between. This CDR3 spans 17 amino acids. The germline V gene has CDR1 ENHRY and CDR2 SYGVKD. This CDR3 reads CAISESFSGKNTGELFF. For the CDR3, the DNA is TGTGCCATCAGTGAGTCATTCTCGGGGAAGAACACCGGGGAGCTGTTTTTT.

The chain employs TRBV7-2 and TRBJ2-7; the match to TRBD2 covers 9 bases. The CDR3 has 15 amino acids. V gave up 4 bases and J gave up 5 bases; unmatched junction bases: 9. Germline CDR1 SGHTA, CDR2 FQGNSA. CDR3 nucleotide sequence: TGTGCCAGCAGCTCCGCCGCGGGACTAGCTCACGAGCAGTACTTC. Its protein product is CASSSAAGLAHEQYF.

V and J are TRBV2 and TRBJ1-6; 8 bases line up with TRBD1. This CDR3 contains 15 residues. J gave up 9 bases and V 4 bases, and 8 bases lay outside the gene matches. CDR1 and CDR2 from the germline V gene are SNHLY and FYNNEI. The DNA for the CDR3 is TGTGCCAGCAGTGGGGGAACGGGACAGGCTTCACCCCTCCACTTT. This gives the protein CASSGGTGQASPLHF.

Here the CDR3 DNA reads TGTGCCAGTAGTGGAGTCGGACAGGGGGAAGGCTGGGGCTACACCTTC. Its translation is CASSGVGQGEGWGYTF. J is TRBJ1-2 and V is TRBV19; 10 nucleotides match TRBD1. This CDR3 contains 16 residues. Germline CDR1 LNHDA, CDR2 SQIVND (reference sequence). V was clipped by 5 bases and J by 8 bases; unmatched bases: 14. Full variable domain (outside the CDR3, taken from reference TRBV19 and TRBJ1-2): DGGITQSPKYLFRKEGQNVTLSCEQNLNHDAMYWYRQDPGQGLRLIYYSQIVNDFQKGDIAEGYSVSREKKESFPLTVTSAQKNPTAFYLCASSGVGQGEGWGYTFGSGTRLTVV.

The CDR3 region has the DNA TGTGCCAGCAGCCCCCGCACGGTTCCCTCTGGAAACACCATATATTTT. Amino acids: CASSPRTVPSGNTIYF. This sequence joins TRBV7-9 and TRBJ1-3; D unresolved. Trimming stripped 5 bases from V and 0 bases from J, with 14 bases between. CDR1 is SEHNR and CDR2 is FQNEAQ in the germline V gene (reference sequence). The CDR3 has 16 residues.

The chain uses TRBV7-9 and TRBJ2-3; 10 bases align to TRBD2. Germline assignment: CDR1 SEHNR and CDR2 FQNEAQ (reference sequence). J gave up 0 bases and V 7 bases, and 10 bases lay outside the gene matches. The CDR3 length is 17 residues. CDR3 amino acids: CASTSGGAAFSTDTQYF. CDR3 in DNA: TGTGCCAGCACGAGCGGGGGGGCGGCCTTTAGCACAGATACGCAGTATTTT. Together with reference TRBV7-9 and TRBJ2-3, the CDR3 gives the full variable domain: DTGVSQNPRHKITKRGQNVTFRCDPISEHNRLYWYRQTLGQGPEFLTYFQNEAQLEKSRLLSDRFSAERPKGSFSTLEIQRTEQGDSAMYLCASTSGGAAFSTDTQYFGPGTRLTVL.

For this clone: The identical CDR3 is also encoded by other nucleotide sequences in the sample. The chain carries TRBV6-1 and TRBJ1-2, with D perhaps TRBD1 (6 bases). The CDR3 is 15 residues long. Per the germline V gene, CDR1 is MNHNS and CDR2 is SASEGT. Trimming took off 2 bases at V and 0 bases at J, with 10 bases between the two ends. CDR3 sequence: CASSEQGTANYGYTF. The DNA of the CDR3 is TGTGCCAGCAGTGAACAGGGGACGGCTAACTATGGCTACACCTTC.

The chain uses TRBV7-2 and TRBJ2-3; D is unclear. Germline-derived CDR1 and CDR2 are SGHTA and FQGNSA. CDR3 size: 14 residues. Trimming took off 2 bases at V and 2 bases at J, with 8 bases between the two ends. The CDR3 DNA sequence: TGTGCCAGCAGCTTAAGAGGTATCACAGATACGCAGTATTTT. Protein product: CASSLRGITDTQYF.

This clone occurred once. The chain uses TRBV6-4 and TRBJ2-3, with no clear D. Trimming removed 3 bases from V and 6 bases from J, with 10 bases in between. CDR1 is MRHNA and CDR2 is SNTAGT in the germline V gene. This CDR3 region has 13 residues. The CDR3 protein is CASSENGLDTQYF. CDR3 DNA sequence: TGTGCCAGCAGTGAGAACGGTCTGGATACGCAGTATTTT.

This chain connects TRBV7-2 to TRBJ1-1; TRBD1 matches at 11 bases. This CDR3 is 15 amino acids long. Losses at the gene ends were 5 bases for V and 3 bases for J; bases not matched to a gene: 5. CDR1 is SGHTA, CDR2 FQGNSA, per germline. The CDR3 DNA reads TGTGCCAGCAGCCCCCGGGACAGGGGGTACACTGAAGCTTTCTTT. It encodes CASSPRDRGYTEAFF.

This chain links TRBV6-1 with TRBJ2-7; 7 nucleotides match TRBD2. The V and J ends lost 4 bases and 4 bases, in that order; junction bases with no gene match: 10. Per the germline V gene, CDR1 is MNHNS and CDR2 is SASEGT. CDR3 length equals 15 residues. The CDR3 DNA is TGTGCCAGCAGTGTCCTCCGGGACTATAAATACGAGCAGTACTTC. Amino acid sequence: CASSVLRDYKYEQYF.

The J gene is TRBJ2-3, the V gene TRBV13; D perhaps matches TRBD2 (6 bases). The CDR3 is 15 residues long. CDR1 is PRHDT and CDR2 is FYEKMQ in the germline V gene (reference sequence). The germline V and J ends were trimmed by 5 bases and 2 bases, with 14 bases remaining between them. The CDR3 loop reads CASSPRDFHTDTQYF. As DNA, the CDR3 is TGTGCCAGCAGCCCCCGGGACTTTCACACAGATACGCAGTATTTT. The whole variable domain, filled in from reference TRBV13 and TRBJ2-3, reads AAGVIQSPRHLIKEKRETATLKCYPIPRHDTVYWYQQGPGQDPQFLISFYEKMQSDKGSIPDRFSAQQFSDYHSELNMSSLELGDSALYFCASSPRDFHTDTQYFGPGTRLTVL.

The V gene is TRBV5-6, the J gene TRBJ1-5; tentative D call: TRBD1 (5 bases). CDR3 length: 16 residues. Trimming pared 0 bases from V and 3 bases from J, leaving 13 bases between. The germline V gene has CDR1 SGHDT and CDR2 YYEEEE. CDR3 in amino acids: CASSLGRAQVNQPQHF. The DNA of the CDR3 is TGTGCCAGCAGCTTGGGTCGGGCACAGGTCAATCAGCCCCAGCATTTT. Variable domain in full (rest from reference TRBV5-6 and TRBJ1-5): DAGVTQSPTHLIKTRGQQVTLRCSPKSGHDTVSWYQQALGQGPQFIFQYYEEEERQRGNFPDRFSGHQFPNYSSELNVNALLLGDSALYLCASSLGRAQVNQPQHFGDGTRLSIL.

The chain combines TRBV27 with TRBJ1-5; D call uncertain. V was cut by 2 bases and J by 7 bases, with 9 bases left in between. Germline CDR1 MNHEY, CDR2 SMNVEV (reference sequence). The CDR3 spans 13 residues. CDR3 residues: CASSLGISQPQHF. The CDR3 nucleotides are TGTGCCAGCAGTTTAGGAATTAGCCAGCCCCAGCATTTT.

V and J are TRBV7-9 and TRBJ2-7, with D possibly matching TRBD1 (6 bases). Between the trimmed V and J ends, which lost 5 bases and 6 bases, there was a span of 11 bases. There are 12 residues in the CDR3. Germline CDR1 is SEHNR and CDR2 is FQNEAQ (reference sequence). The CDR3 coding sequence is TGTGCCAGCAGCACTACAGGGATCGAGCAGTACTTC. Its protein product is CASSTTGIEQYF. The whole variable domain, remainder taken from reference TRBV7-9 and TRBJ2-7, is DTGVSQNPRHKITKRGQNVTFRCDPISEHNRLYWYRQTLGQGPEFLTYFQNEAQLEKSRLLSDRFSAERPKGSFSTLEIQRTEQGDSAMYLCASSTTGIEQYFGPGTRLTVT.

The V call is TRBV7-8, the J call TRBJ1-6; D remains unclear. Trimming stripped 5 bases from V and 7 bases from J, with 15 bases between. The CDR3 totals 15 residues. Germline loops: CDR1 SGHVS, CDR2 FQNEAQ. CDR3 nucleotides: TGTGCCAGCAGCCCCACCTTACACGGGAATTCACCCCTCCACTTT. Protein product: CASSPTLHGNSPLHF. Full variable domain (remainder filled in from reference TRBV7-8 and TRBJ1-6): GAGVSQSPRYKVAKRGQDVALRCDPISGHVSLFWYQQALGQGPEFLTYFQNEAQLDKSGLPSDRFFAERPEGSVSTLKIQRTQQEDSAVYLCASSPTLHGNSPLHFGNGTRLTVT.